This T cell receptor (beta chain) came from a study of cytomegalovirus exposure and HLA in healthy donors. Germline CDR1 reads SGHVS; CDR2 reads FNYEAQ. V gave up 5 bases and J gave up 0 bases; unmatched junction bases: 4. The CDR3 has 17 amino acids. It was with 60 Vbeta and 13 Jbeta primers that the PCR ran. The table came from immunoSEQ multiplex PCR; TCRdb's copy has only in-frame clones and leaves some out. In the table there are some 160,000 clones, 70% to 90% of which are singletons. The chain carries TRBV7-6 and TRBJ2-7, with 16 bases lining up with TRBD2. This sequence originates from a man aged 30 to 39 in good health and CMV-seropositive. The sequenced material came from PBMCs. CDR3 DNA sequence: TGTGCCAGCAGCCTGGGACTAGCGGGAGGGATCTCCTACGAGCAGTACTTC. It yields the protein CASSLGLAGGISYEQYF.